This T cell receptor (beta chain) derives from a study of CD8+CD57+ T cells in acquired aplastic anemia. For the study at large: Sorted CD4+ and CD8+ cells yielded roughly 3.5 ug of DNA on average. Healthy-donor CD4+ cells averaged about 11 million reads. Regarding the study as a whole: Patients and controls shared twenty-nine CD8+ CDR3 sequences, highly expressed in patients. Between the patient and control groups, CD8+ Simpson's diversity did not differ significantly.

As to this clonotype: Its antigen is currently unknown.

V dropped 4 bases and J dropped 4 bases, with 17 bases sitting between them. Germline lookup yields CDR1 SNHLY and CDR2 FYNNEI. This CDR3 region has 15 residues. Profiles of TCR beta VDJ and CDR3 were generated from a genomic DNA template. TCRdb fed the reads into MiXCR, producing one record per CDR3 protein. Of some 140,000 distinct CDR3 sequences listed, approximately 41% were seen once; the top ten hold almost 8.5%. The source of this sequence is a human donor in good health, serving as a control. Sequenced sample: sorted CD4+, CD8+, or CD8+CD57+ T cells (not recorded which) from PBMCs. The chain couples TRBV2 to TRBJ2-7; possible D gene TRBD2, 6 bases. CDR3 residues: CASSVTVSGEYEQYF. CDR3 sequence (DNA): TGTGCCAGCAGTGTGACAGTTTCGGGGGAGTACGAGCAGTACTTC.